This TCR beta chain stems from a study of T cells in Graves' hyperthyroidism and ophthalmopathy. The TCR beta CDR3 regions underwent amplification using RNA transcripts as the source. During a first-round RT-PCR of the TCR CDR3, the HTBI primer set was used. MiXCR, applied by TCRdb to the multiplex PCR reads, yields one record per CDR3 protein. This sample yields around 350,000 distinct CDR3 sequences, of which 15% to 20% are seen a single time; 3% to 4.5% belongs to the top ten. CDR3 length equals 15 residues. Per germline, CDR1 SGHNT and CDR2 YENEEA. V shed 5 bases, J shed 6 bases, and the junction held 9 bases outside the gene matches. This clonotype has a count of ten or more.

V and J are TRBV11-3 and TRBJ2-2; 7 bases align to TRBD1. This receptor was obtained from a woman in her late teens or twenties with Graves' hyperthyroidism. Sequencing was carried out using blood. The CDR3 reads CASSPGQGESGELFF. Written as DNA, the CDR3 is TGTGCCAGCAGCCCCGGCCAGGGGGAATCCGGGGAGCTGTTTTTT.